This section outlines one T cell receptor (beta chain) sequence together with its context. The data belong to a study of cytomegalovirus exposure and HLA in healthy donors. V lost 2 bases, J lost 4 bases, and 6 bases lay in between. The CDR3 runs 13 residues. The germline CDR1 and CDR2 sequences are SGHNT and YENEEA. Although they were nominally healthy when sampled, donors likely had unrecorded immune exposures. The PCR ran on 60 Vbeta and 13 Jbeta primers. The assay was immunoSEQ multiplex PCR, and TCRdb's table has in-frame clones only and misses some. The data show under 200,000 clones, approximately 81% seen once.

The receptor was derived from a man aged 50 to 60 in good health and CMV-seropositive. The chain uses TRBV11-3 and TRBJ2-1, with D maybe TRBD1 (5 bases). The sequenced sample consisted of PBMCs. The chain's CDR3 is CASSLRQYNEQFF. DNA for the CDR3: TGTGCCAGCAGCTTACGACAGTACAATGAGCAGTTCTTC.